This T cell receptor (beta chain) is from a study of T cell repertoires in cytomegalovirus infection. In the study overall: Shared public TCR beta signatures pointed to both CMV infection and a matching HLA type.

TCRdb redid the calling of the reads with MiXCR, one entry per CDR3 protein. In the table there are hundreds of thousands of distinct CDR3 sequences, 42% of which are singletons. Study-level points and caveats: What dominated the ex vivo response were HLA-C-restricted CMV-specific TCR beta clonotypes.

A remark on this clonotype: Its antigen is not identified.

The CDR3 sequence is 18 residues long. V gave up 3 bases and J gave up 2 bases, with 19 bases separating them. Germline CDR1 is SNHLY and CDR2 is FYNNEI. The sequencing used cultured PBMCs, collected from culture after CMV antigen stimulation. The origin of this receptor is a human donor in good health (CMV status not recorded). Some clones in this sample may be carry-over from other donors' samples. The chain joins TRBV2 to TRBJ2-2, with a weak D call TRBD2 (6 bases). CDR3: CASSEILAPETNTGELFF. CDR3 nucleotide sequence: TGTGCCAGCAGTGAGATCCTAGCGCCCGAGACCAACACCGGGGAGCTGTTTTTT.